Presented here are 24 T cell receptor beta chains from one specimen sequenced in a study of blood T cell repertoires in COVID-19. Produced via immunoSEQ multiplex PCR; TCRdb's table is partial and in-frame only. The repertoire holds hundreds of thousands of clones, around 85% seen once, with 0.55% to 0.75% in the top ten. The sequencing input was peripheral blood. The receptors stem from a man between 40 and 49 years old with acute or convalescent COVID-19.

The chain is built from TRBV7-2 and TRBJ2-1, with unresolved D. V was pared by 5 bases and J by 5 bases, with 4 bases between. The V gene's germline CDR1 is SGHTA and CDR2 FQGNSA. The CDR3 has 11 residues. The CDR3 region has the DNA TGTGCCAGCAGCCCTCACAATGAGCAGTTCTTC. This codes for CASSPHNEQFF.

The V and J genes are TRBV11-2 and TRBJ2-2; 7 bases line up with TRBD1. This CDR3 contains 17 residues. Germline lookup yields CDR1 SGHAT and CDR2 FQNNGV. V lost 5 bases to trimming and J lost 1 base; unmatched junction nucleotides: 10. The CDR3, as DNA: TGTGCCAGCAGCCCTACTCCCGGGACAGTGAACACCGGGGAGCTGTTTTTT. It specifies CASSPTPGTVNTGELFF.

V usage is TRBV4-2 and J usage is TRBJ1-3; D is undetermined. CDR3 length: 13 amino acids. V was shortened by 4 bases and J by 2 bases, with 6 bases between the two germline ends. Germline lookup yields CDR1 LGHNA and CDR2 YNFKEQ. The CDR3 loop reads CASSRLAGNTIYF. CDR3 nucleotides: TGTGCCAGCAGCCGCCTAGCTGGAAACACCATATATTTT.

CDR3 coding DNA: TGCGCCAGCAGCGGTGCTAGCGGGACCTACGAGCAGTACTTC. It translates to CASSGASGTYEQYF. V gene TRBV5-1 combines with J gene TRBJ2-7; TRBD2 matches 9 bases. J gave up 2 bases and V 4 bases, and 4 bases lay outside the gene matches. The CDR3 contains 14 residues. Germline V CDR1 and CDR2: SGHRS, YFSETQ.

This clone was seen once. The CDR3 DNA reads as TGTGCCAGCAGCGTAGAGACTAGCGGGAGAGGTGTCTCCTACAATGAGCAGTTCTTC. Residues: CASSVETSGRGVSYNEQFF. The V and J genes are TRBV9 and TRBJ2-1; 12 bases agree with TRBD2. The CDR3 is made up of 19 amino acids. V gave up 0 bases and J gave up 0 bases; unmatched junction bases: 7. CDR1 and CDR2 (germline): SGDLS, YYNGEE.

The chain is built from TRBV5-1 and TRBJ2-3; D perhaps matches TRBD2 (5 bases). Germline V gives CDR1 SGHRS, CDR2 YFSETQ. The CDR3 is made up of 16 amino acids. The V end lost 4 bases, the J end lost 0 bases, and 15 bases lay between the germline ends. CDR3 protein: CASSPRPSRSTDTQYF. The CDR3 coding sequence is TGCGCCAGCAGCCCCCGGCCTAGCCGAAGCACAGATACGCAGTATTTT.

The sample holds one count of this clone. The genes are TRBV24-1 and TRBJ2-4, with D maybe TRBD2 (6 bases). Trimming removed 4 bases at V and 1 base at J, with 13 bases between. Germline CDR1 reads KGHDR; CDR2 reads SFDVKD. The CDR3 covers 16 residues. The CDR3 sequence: CATSEGGSGAKNIQYF. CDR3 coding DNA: TGTGCCACCAGTGAGGGAGGTTCCGGGGCCAAAAACATTCAGTACTTC.

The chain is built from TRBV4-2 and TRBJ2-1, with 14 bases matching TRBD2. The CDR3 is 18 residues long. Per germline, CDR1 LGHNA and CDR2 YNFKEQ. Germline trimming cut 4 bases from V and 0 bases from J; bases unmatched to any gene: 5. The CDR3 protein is CASSLGLAGALSYNEQFF. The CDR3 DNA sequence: TGTGCCAGCAGCCTGGGACTAGCGGGAGCTCTCTCCTACAATGAGCAGTTCTTC.

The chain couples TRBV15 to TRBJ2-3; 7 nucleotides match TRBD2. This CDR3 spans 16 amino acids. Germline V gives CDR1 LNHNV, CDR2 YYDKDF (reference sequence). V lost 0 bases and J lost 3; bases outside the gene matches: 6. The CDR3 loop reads CATSRDTEGGTDTQYF. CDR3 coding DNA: TGTGCCACCAGCAGAGATACGGAGGGAGGGACAGATACGCAGTATTTT.

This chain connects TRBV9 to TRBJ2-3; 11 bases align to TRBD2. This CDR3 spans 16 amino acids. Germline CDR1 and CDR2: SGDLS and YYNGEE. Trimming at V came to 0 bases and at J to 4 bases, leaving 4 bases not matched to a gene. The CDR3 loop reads CASSVEALAGADTQYF. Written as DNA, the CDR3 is TGTGCCAGCAGCGTAGAGGCACTAGCGGGAGCAGATACGCAGTATTTT.

In nucleotides, the CDR3 is TGCGCCAGCAGCTTACCGACAGGGGGTATTTATGGCTACACCTTC. The encoded protein is CASSLPTGGIYGYTF. The chain carries TRBV5-1 and TRBJ1-2; 9 bases fit TRBD1. The CDR3 covers 15 residues. V trimming: 2 bases; J trimming: 5 bases; junction bases outside the gene matches: 7. Per the germline V gene, CDR1 is SGHRS and CDR2 is YFSETQ. The variable domain in full, completed from reference TRBV5-1 and TRBJ1-2, reads KAGVTQTPRYLIKTRGQQVTLSCSPISGHRSVSWYQQTPGQGLQFLFEYFSETQRNKGNFPGRFSGRQFSNSRSEMNVSTLELGDSALYLCASSLPTGGIYGYTFGSGTRLTVV.

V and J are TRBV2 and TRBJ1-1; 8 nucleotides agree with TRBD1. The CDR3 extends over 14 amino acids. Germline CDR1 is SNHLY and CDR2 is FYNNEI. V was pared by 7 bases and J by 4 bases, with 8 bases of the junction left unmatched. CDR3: CASTDRTGSTEAFF. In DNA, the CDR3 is TGTGCCAGCACCGACAGGACAGGGAGCACTGAAGCTTTCTTT. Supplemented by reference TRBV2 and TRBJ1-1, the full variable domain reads EPEVTQTPSHQVTQMGQEVILRCVPISNHLYFYWYRQILGQKVEFLVSFYNNEISEKSEIFDDQFSVERPDGSNFTLKIRSTKLEDSAMYFCASTDRTGSTEAFFGQGTRLTVV.

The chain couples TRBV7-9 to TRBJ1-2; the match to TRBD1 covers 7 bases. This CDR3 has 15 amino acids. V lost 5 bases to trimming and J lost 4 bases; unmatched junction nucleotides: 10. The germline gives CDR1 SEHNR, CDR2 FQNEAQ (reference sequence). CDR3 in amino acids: CASSPPRGVVYGYTF. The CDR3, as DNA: TGTGCCAGCAGCCCACCCAGGGGGGTGGTCTATGGCTACACCTTC.

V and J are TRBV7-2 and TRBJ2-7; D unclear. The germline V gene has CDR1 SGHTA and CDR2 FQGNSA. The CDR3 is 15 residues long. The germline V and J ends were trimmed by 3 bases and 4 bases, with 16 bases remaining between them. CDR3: CASSLWQSDGYEQYF. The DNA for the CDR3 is TGTGCCAGCAGCTTGTGGCAGAGCGACGGATACGAGCAGTACTTC.

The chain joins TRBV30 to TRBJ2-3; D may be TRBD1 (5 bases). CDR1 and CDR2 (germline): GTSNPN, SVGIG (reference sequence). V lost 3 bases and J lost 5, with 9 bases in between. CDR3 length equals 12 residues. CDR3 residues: CAWSETVDTQYF. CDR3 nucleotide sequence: TGTGCCTGGAGCGAGACAGTAGATACGCAGTATTTT.

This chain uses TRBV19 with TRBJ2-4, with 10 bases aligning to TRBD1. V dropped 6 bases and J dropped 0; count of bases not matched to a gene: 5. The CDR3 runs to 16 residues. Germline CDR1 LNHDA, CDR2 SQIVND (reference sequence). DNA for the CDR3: TGTGCCAGTAGCCCTGACAGGGGGCCAGCCAAAAACATTCAGTACTTC. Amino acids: CASSPDRGPAKNIQYF.

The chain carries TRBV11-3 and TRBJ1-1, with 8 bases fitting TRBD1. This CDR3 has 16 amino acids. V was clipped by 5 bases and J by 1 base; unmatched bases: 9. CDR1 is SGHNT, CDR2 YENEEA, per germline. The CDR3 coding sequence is TGTGCCAGCAGCCCGGGGACAGGTTCAGGGAACACTGAAGCTTTCTTT. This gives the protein CASSPGTGSGNTEAFF.

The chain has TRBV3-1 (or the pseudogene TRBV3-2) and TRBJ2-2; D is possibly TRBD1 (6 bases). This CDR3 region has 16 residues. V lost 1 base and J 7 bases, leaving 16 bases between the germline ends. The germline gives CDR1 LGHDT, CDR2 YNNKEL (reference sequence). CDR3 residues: CASSQVAQGYNGELFF. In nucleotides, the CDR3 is TGTGCCAGCAGCCAAGTAGCACAGGGTTATAACGGGGAGCTGTTTTTT.

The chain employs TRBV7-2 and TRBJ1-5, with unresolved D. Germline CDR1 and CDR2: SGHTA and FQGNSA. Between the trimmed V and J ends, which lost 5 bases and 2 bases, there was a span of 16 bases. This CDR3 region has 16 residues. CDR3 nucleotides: TGTGCCAGCAGCCCCCGGCTCGGGCGGGGCAATCAGCCCCAGCATTTT. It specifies CASSPRLGRGNQPQHF.

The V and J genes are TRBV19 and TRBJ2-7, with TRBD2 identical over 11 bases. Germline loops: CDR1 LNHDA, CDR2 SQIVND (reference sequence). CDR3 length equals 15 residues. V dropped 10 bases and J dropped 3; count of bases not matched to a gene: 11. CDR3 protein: CATCPGTSGVYEQYF. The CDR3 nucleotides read TGTGCCACCTGTCCCGGGACTAGCGGAGTCTACGAGCAGTACTTC.

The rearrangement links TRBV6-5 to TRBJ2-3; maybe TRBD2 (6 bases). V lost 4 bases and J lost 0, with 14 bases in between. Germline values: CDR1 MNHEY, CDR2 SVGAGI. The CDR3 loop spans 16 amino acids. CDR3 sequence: CASSLDGTDSTDTQYF. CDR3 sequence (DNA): TGTGCCAGCAGTTTAGACGGGACTGACAGCACAGATACGCAGTATTTT.

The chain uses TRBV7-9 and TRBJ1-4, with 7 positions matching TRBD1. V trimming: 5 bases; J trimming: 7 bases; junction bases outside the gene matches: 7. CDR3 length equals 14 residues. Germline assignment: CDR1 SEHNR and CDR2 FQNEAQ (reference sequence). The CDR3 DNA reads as TGTGCCAGCAGCCAGACAGGGCGGGCTGAAAAACTGTTTTTT. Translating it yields CASSQTGRAEKLFF.

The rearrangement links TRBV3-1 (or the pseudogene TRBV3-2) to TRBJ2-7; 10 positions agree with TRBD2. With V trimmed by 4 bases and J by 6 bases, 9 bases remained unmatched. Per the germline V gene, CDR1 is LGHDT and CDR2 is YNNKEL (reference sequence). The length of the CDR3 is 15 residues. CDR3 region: CASSPPSGRASEQYF. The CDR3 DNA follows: TGTGCCAGCAGCCCCCCCAGCGGGAGGGCCTCCGAGCAGTACTTC.

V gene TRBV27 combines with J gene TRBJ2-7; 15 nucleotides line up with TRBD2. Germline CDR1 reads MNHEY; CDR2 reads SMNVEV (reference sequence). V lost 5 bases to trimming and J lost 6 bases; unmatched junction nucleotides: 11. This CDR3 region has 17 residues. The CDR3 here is CASSPRTSGRAGCEQYF. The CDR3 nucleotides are TGTGCCAGCAGTCCTCGGACTAGCGGGAGGGCCGGCTGCGAGCAGTACTTC.